This entry lists 28 T cell receptor beta chains sequenced from one sample in a study of memory CD4+ T cells and cytomegalovirus serostatus. Sequencing used immunoSEQ multiplex PCR; TCRdb keeps in-frame clones, though not all of them. The sample yields about 56,000 clones, over 65% seen once. Single viable CD3+CD4+CD8-CD45RO+ cells were sorted as the memory CD4+ T cells. Specimen: memory CD4+ T cells from blood. These receptors originate from an adult in good health and CMV-seropositive.

The J gene is TRBJ2-5, the V gene TRBV10-1; D uncertain. This CDR3 spans 16 amino acids. Trimming took 2 bases from V and 0 from J, leaving 13 bases between them. Germline CDR1 and CDR2: WNHNN and SYGVQD (reference sequence). As DNA, the CDR3 is TGCGCCAGCAGTGAGCCTGCAGGCCCGTACCAAGAGACCCAGTACTTC. Translated: CASSEPAGPYQETQYF.

The chain combines TRBV4-2 with TRBJ1-5, with a possible D match to TRBD1 (5 bases). V lost 3 bases, J lost 7 bases, and 19 bases lay in between. This CDR3 is 16 amino acids long. Germline-derived CDR1 and CDR2 are LGHNA and YNFKEQ. Here the CDR3 reads CASSQEAASTAQPQHF. Written as DNA, the CDR3 is TGTGCCAGCAGCCAGGAAGCTGCTTCGACAGCCCAGCCCCAGCATTTT.

The genes are TRBV7-6 and TRBJ2-3, with 8 bases identical to TRBD2. V trimming: 1 base; J trimming: 7 bases; junction bases outside the gene matches: 13. The CDR3 runs to 17 residues. Germline V lookup: CDR1 SGHVS, CDR2 FNYEAQ. The CDR3 DNA reads TGTGCCAGCAGCTTAGTAGGTGGTAGCGGGGCCACGAATACGCAGTATTTT. It codes for CASSLVGGSGATNTQYF.

The sample holds a few counts of this clone. The V and J genes are TRBV27 and TRBJ1-2, with D tentatively TRBD1 (5 bases). CDR1 is MNHEY and CDR2 is SMNVEV in the germline V gene (reference sequence). CDR3 length: 13 amino acids. Trimming removed 0 bases from V and 6 bases from J, with 8 bases in between. CDR3 loop: CASSLSRGDGYTF. CDR3 nucleotide sequence: TGTGCCAGCAGTTTATCACGGGGCGATGGCTACACCTTC.

V gene TRBV19 combines with J gene TRBJ2-2; D tentatively reads TRBD1 or TRBD2 (5 bases each). V gave up 3 bases and J gave up 6 bases, with 5 bases separating them. This CDR3 contains 12 residues. Germline-derived CDR1 and CDR2 are LNHDA and SQIVND (reference sequence). Here the CDR3 DNA reads TGTGCCAGTAGTATGGGGGCCGGGGAGCTGTTTTTT. It is translated as CASSMGAGELFF. The complete variable domain, with remaining parts taken from reference TRBV19 and TRBJ2-2, reads DGGITQSPKYLFRKEGQNVTLSCEQNLNHDAMYWYRQDPGQGLRLIYYSQIVNDFQKGDIAEGYSVSREKKESFPLTVTSAQKNPTAFYLCASSMGAGELFFGEGSRLTVL.

The rearrangement links TRBV30 to TRBJ2-1; 12 bases map to TRBD2. J gave up 8 bases and V 4 bases, and 6 bases lay outside the gene matches. Germline CDR1 GTSNPN, CDR2 SVGIG (reference sequence). The CDR3 consists of 14 residues. The CDR3 loop is CAWNPGLAGDEQFF. The CDR3 bases are TGTGCCTGGAACCCGGGACTAGCGGGCGATGAGCAGTTCTTC.

The J gene is TRBJ1-1, the V gene TRBV6-1; TRBD1 agrees at 9 bases. CDR1 and CDR2 (germline): MNHNS, SASEGT. V shed 1 base and J 7 bases; nucleotides not matched to a gene: 7. This CDR3 comprises 15 residues. CDR3 sequence: CASSEGFPGQGEAFF. The CDR3 DNA is TGTGCCAGCAGTGAAGGATTTCCGGGACAGGGTGAAGCTTTCTTT.

In its sample, this clone was seen once. This chain links TRBV2 with TRBJ1-1; D possibly corresponds to TRBD1 (6 bases). In germline, CDR1 is SNHLY, CDR2 FYNNEI. V was trimmed by 5 bases and J by 0 bases, leaving 19 bases between them. The CDR3 totals 17 residues. The CDR3 region has the DNA TGTGCCAGCAGTAGGACAGTCCACCTTCGAATGAACACTGAAGCTTTCTTT. Translated, it gives CASSRTVHLRMNTEAFF.

This clone was counted once. The genes are TRBV5-5 and TRBJ2-1, with 10 nucleotides matching TRBD1. CDR3 length: 15 residues. CDR1 SGHKS and CDR2 YYEKEE come from the germline V gene (reference sequence). V lost 4 bases and J lost 1; bases outside the gene matches: 2. CDR3 sequence: CASSPGQGSYNEQFF. CDR3 nucleotide sequence: TGTGCCAGCAGCCCGGGACAGGGGTCCTACAATGAGCAGTTCTTC.

The chain combines TRBV5-1 with TRBJ2-3, with D possibly matching TRBD1 (6 bases). The CDR3 has 15 residues. CDR1 SGHRS and CDR2 YFSETQ come from the germline V gene. The V end lost 4 bases, the J end lost 3 bases, and 15 bases lay between the germline ends. CDR3 DNA sequence: TGCGCCAGCAGCCGCACAGGGATGAGTACAGATACGCAGTATTTT. It is translated as CASSRTGMSTDTQYF. The whole variable domain, remainder taken from reference TRBV5-1 and TRBJ2-3, is KAGVTQTPRYLIKTRGQQVTLSCSPISGHRSVSWYQQTPGQGLQFLFEYFSETQRNKGNFPGRFSGRQFSNSRSEMNVSTLELGDSALYLCASSRTGMSTDTQYFGPGTRLTVL.

The J gene is TRBJ2-2, the V gene TRBV7-9, with a possible D match to TRBD1 (5 bases). Germline V CDR1 and CDR2: SEHNR, FQNEAQ (reference sequence). The length of the CDR3 is 18 residues. The V and J ends lost 1 base and 6 bases respectively, with 21 bases between them. The CDR3 sequence is CASSLGGTGPWSAGELFF. Here the CDR3 DNA reads TGTGCCAGCAGCTTAGGGGGTACAGGTCCGTGGTCCGCCGGGGAGCTGTTTTTT.

V usage is TRBV7-8 and J usage is TRBJ2-7; D remains unclear. Looked up from germline, CDR1 is SGHVS and CDR2 is FQNEAQ. The V end was cut by 2 bases, the J end by 3 bases, with 8 bases between. The CDR3 covers 13 residues. The DNA of the CDR3 is TGTGCCAGCAGCTTAAGCGAGAGCTACGAGCAGTACTTC. It translates to CASSLSESYEQYF.

The chain carries TRBV5-1 and TRBJ2-2, with 11 nucleotides matching TRBD1. The CDR3 runs 17 residues. Looked up from germline, CDR1 is SGHRS and CDR2 is YFSETQ. The V and J ends lost 0 bases and 5 bases, in that order; junction bases with no gene match: 6. The CDR3 DNA sequence: TGCGCCAGCAGCTTGGAACCGGGACAGGGGGTAACCGGGGAGCTGTTTTTT. It yields the protein CASSLEPGQGVTGELFF.

The chain joins TRBV27 to TRBJ1-2, with TRBD1 matching over 7 bases. CDR3 length: 15 residues. The germline V gene encodes CDR1 MNHEY and CDR2 SMNVEV (reference sequence). The V segment lost 1 base and the J segment 5 bases; nucleotides outside the gene matches: 7. The CDR3 is CASSLLPGQSYGYTF. The CDR3 nucleotides read TGTGCCAGCAGTTTATTACCGGGACAGTCTTATGGCTACACCTTC.

The CDR3 region has the DNA TGTGCCAGCAGCTTATACGGGTCTGGGGCCAACGTCCTGACTTTC. The encoded protein is CASSLYGSGANVLTF. This chain connects TRBV7-2 to TRBJ2-6; D is uncertain. Germline V gene data show CDR1 as SGHTA and CDR2 as FQGNSA. The CDR3 sequence is 15 residues long. V lost 2 bases and J 1 base, leaving 6 bases between the germline ends.

This clone appeared a single time. The chain couples TRBV7-2 to TRBJ2-7; the match to TRBD2 covers 10 bases. V lost 1 base to trimming and J lost 6 bases; unmatched junction nucleotides: 3. Germline V gene sequence: CDR1 SGHTA, CDR2 FQGNSA. This CDR3 is built from 14 residues. The CDR3 coding sequence is TGTGCCAGCAGCTTAGAGACTAGCGGGCGCGAGCAGTACTTC. Translation: CASSLETSGREQYF.

The chain recombines TRBV7-2 with TRBJ2-7, with D unresolved. Germline V CDR1 and CDR2: SGHTA, FQGNSA. CDR3 size: 13 residues. V was shortened by 3 bases and J by 3 bases, with 9 bases between the two germline ends. In DNA form, the CDR3 reads TGTGCCAGCAGCTTTTCAACGAACTACGAGCAGTACTTC. It specifies CASSFSTNYEQYF. Variable domain in full (rest from reference TRBV7-2 and TRBJ2-7): GAGVSQSPSNKVTEKGKDVELRCDPISGHTALYWYRQSLGQGLEFLIYFQGNSAPDKSGLPSDRFSAERTGGSVSTLTIQRTQQEDSAVYLCASSFSTNYEQYFGPGTRLTVT.

The V call is TRBV7-2, the J call TRBJ1-1; D is ambiguous. CDR3 length: 14 residues. The V end lost 4 bases, the J end lost 4 bases, and 13 bases lay between the germline ends. Looked up from germline, CDR1 is SGHTA and CDR2 is FQGNSA. CDR3 DNA: TGTGCCAGCAGCTCGGCGGGGTTGACCACTGAAGCTTTCTTT. Its protein product is CASSSAGLTTEAFF.

This clone appeared once. The chain is built from TRBV6-4 and TRBJ1-1; D uncertain. Germline V CDR1 and CDR2: MRHNA, SNTAGT. With 2 bases removed from V and 1 base from J, the gap between germline ends came to 5 bases. The CDR3 contains 13 residues. CDR3 sequence reads: CASSDEANTEAFF. The CDR3 DNA sequence: TGTGCCAGCAGTGACGAGGCGAACACTGAAGCTTTCTTT.

The V gene is TRBV4-3, the J gene TRBJ2-3; maybe TRBD1 (6 bases). Between the trimmed V and J ends, which lost 0 bases and 0 bases, there was a span of 10 bases. Germline CDR1 and CDR2: LGHNA and YSLEER. The CDR3 is made up of 16 amino acids. CDR3 DNA sequence: TGCGCCAGCAGCCAAGAGCCAGGGGCTAGCACAGATACGCAGTATTTT. Translating it yields CASSQEPGASTDTQYF.

This clone was observed a handful of times. The chain is built from TRBV7-3 and TRBJ2-7; the match to TRBD2 covers 10 bases. The CDR3 loop spans 14 amino acids. The V and J ends lost 5 bases and 6 bases, in that order; junction bases with no gene match: 7. Germline CDR1 SGHTA, CDR2 FQGTGA. CDR3 nucleotides: TGTGCCAGCAGCGAAGGACTAGCGGAGACCGAGCAGTACTTC. Translated, it gives CASSEGLAETEQYF.

This clone has more than one count but fewer than ten. V and J are TRBV6-1 and TRBJ1-2; 7 positions match TRBD1. J gave up 5 bases and V 6 bases, and 6 bases lay outside the gene matches. The CDR3 is made up of 13 amino acids. Germline CDR1 reads MNHNS; CDR2 reads SASEGT. CDR3 sequence (DNA): TGTGCCAGCAGGAACCAGGGACAGTATGGCTACACCTTC. Translated: CASRNQGQYGYTF.

This clone was picked up a small number of times. The chain joins TRBV29-1 to TRBJ1-2; tentative D call: TRBD1 (6 bases). The ends were cut back, 3 bases at V and 7 bases at J, with 12 bases in the middle. The CDR3 is 12 residues long. The germline gives CDR1 SQVTM, CDR2 ANQGSEA. The CDR3 protein is CSVDLQGGGYTF. As DNA, the CDR3 is TGCAGCGTTGACCTACAGGGAGGTGGCTACACCTTC.

This clone was observed a single time. The chain uses TRBV9 and TRBJ2-3, with D uncertain. The V and J ends lost 1 base and 4 bases respectively, with 10 bases between them. The CDR3 runs to 14 residues. Germline CDR1 is SGDLS and CDR2 is YYNGEE. In nucleotides, the CDR3 is TGTGCCAGCAGCGTAAGTGTAAGGGCAGATACGCAGTATTTT. Protein sequence: CASSVSVRADTQYF.

The V and J genes are TRBV2 and TRBJ1-2; D is uncertain. The germline V gene has CDR1 SNHLY and CDR2 FYNNEI. V lost 5 bases, J lost 4 bases, and 11 bases lay in between. CDR3 length equals 13 residues. The CDR3 reads CASSSDGSYGYTF. CDR3 bases: TGTGCCAGCAGTTCCGACGGGAGCTATGGCTACACCTTC.

This clone was counted only a few times. The J gene is TRBJ2-1, the V gene TRBV2; unclear D gene. CDR3 size: 11 residues. Trimming left V 7 bases short and J 4 bases short, with 5 bases between. Per germline, CDR1 SNHLY and CDR2 FYNNEI. CDR3 sequence: CASTIYNEQFF. The CDR3 coding sequence is TGTGCCAGCACCATATACAATGAGCAGTTCTTC.

This clone is medium-sized (0.01 to 0.1%) in the sample. The chain has TRBV19 and TRBJ1-1; no clear D gene. Germline CDR1 is LNHDA and CDR2 is SQIVND (reference sequence). The V and J ends lost 4 bases and 1 base respectively, with 4 bases between them. The CDR3 has 12 amino acids. CDR3 in amino acids: CASSRQNTEAFF. The CDR3 nucleotides are TGTGCCAGTAGTAGACAGAACACTGAAGCTTTCTTT.

The genes are TRBV30 and TRBJ1-4, with a weak D call TRBD1 (6 bases). CDR1 is GTSNPN, CDR2 SVGIG, per germline (reference sequence). Trimming cost V 7 bases and J 7 bases, with 19 bases left between them. The CDR3 is made up of 14 amino acids. The CDR3 region is CASLDGGGGEKLFF. DNA of the CDR3: TGTGCCTCACTGGACGGGGGGGGCGGTGAAAAACTGTTTTTT.